A selection of T cell receptor beta chains follows, all from one sample in a study of radiotherapy plus CTLA-4 blockade in lung cancer. Libraries were prepared by immunoSEQ multiplex PCR; TCRdb keeps only in-frame clonotypes and omits some of them. The sample has about 78,000 clones, approximately 86% seen once. The sample consisted of peripheral blood, taken from a patient treated with radiotherapy plus ipilimumab. The receptor set was obtained from a human donor with non-small cell lung cancer who had a partial response to radiotherapy plus ipilimumab. The CDR3 runs from the conserved cysteine through the conserved F or W. Each record gives: CDR3 protein, CDR3 DNA, J gene, V gene, clone size, D gene. D genes are given only for firm matches. Only some rows state a clone size, as once, few, many or a class for expanded clones.

CDR3: CASSIGQNNQPQHF
DNA: TGCGCCAGCAGTATAGGACAGAACAATCAGCCCCAGCATTTT
J: TRBJ1-5
V: TRBV10-2
size: .
D: .

CDR3: CASSMQTQGNSPLHF
DNA: TGTGCCAGCAGTATGCAGACTCAAGGAAATTCACCCCTCCACTTT
J: TRBJ1-6
V: TRBV2
size: .
D: .

CDR3: CASSARRDTEAFF
DNA: TGTGCCAGCAGTGCCCGTCGCGACACTGAAGCTTTCTTT
J: TRBJ1-1
V: TRBV6-4
size: .
D: .

CDR3: CASSSKGEAHEQYF
DNA: TGTGCCAGCAGCTCCAAAGGGGAAGCCCACGAGCAGTACTTC
J: TRBJ2-7
V: TRBV7-9
size: .
D: .

CDR3: CASSLGGQDEKLFF
DNA: TGCGCCAGCAGCTTGGGAGGGCAAGATGAAAAACTGTTTTTT
J: TRBJ1-4
V: TRBV5-1
size: .
D: .

CDR3: CASSELAGGTGELFF
DNA: TGTGCCAGCAGTGAACTAGCGGGAGGCACCGGGGAGCTGTTTTTT
J: TRBJ2-2
V: TRBV2
size: .
D: TRBD2

CDR3: CASSKGQGQGPQHF
DNA: TGTGCCAGCAGCAAGGGACAGGGCCAAGGGCCCCAGCATTTT
J: TRBJ1-5
V: TRBV6-5
size: .
D: TRBD1

CDR3: CASSLLGPGYTF
DNA: TGTGCCAGCAGTTTGTTGGGGCCCGGCTACACCTTC
J: TRBJ1-2
V: TRBV28
size: .
D: .

CDR3: CASSQRPNQPQHF
DNA: TGCGCCAGCAGCCAGAGGCCGAATCAGCCCCAGCATTTT
J: TRBJ1-5
V: TRBV5-1
size: .
D: .

CDR3: CAWSVRETARGAEKLFF
DNA: TGTGCCTGGAGTGTACGAGAGACAGCCCGAGGAGCTGAAAAACTGTTTTTT
J: TRBJ1-4
V: TRBV30
size: .
D: .

CDR3: CASSRTGGVSPLHF
DNA: TGTGCCAGCAGTAGGACAGGGGGCGTTTCACCCCTCCACTTT
J: TRBJ1-6
V: TRBV6-5
size: .
D: TRBD1

CDR3: CASSSTQGNTEAFF
DNA: TGCGCCAGCAGCTCAACCCAGGGTAACACTGAAGCTTTCTTT
J: TRBJ1-1
V: TRBV5-1
size: .
D: .

CDR3: CASSSTGGGTEAFF
DNA: TGTGCCAGCTCAAGCACAGGGGGTGGCACTGAAGCTTTCTTT
J: TRBJ1-1
V: TRBV18
size: .
D: TRBD1

CDR3: CASSSGNTGELFF
DNA: TGTGCCAGCAGCTCAGGGAACACCGGGGAGCTGTTTTTT
J: TRBJ2-2
V: TRBV9
size: .
D: .

CDR3: CASAGERGPQPQHF
DNA: TGTGCCAGTGCGGGGGAGAGAGGGCCCCAGCCCCAGCATTTT
J: TRBJ1-5
V: TRBV6-1
size: once
D: .

CDR3: CASSSGTSDYNEQFF
DNA: TGTGCCAGCAGTTCCGGGACATCGGATTACAATGAGCAGTTCTTC
J: TRBJ2-1
V: TRBV2
size: .
D: .

CDR3: CASSPGQNGGTGELFF
DNA: TGTGCCAGCAGTCCAGGACAGAATGGCGGAACCGGGGAGCTGTTTTTT
J: TRBJ2-2
V: TRBV27
size: .
D: .

CDR3: CAASPVANEKLFF
DNA: TGTGCCGCCTCCCCAGTGGCTAATGAAAAACTGTTTTTT
J: TRBJ1-4
V: TRBV6-1
size: once
D: .

CDR3: CASLSGGDTQYF
DNA: TGTGCCAGCCTGTCCGGGGGAGATACGCAGTATTTT
J: TRBJ2-3
V: TRBV19
size: .
D: .

CDR3: CASSQETLGGEYF
DNA: TGTGCCAGCAGCCAAGAGACCCTGGGGGGGGAGTACTTC
J: TRBJ2-7
V: TRBV14
size: once
D: TRBD2

CDR3: CAISTEGGATDTQYF
DNA: TGTGCCATCAGCACAGAGGGCGGGGCCACAGATACGCAGTATTTT
J: TRBJ2-3
V: TRBV10-3
size: .
D: .

CDR3: CASSTSGTQTDTQYF
DNA: TGTGCCAGCAGCACTAGCGGAACCCAGACAGATACGCAGTATTTT
J: TRBJ2-3
V: TRBV2
size: .
D: TRBD2

CDR3: CASSSTQTGGTDTQYF
DNA: TGCGCCAGCAGCTCGACTCAGACAGGGGGCACAGATACGCAGTATTTT
J: TRBJ2-3
V: TRBV5-1
size: .
D: TRBD1

CDR3: CATSRDYGTGGMGYGYTF
DNA: TGTGCCACCAGCAGAGATTATGGGACAGGGGGTATGGGCTATGGCTACACCTTC
J: TRBJ1-2
V: TRBV15
size: once
D: TRBD1

CDR3: CATSSRQADTQYF
DNA: TGTGCCACCAGCAGCCGACAGGCAGATACGCAGTATTTT
J: TRBJ2-3
V: TRBV15
size: .
D: .

CDR3: CASSTTGGPNEKLFF
DNA: TGTGCCAGCAGTACAACAGGGGGCCCTAATGAAAAACTGTTTTTT
J: TRBJ1-4
V: TRBV28
size: few
D: TRBD1

CDR3: CASTSGSSYEQYF
DNA: TGTGCCAGCACTAGCGGGAGCTCCTACGAGCAGTACTTC
J: TRBJ2-7
V: TRBV6-1
size: .
D: TRBD2

CDR3: CASSSAGTGQETQYF
DNA: TGTGCCAGCAGTTCGGCCGGGACAGGACAAGAGACCCAGTACTTC
J: TRBJ2-5
V: TRBV28
size: .
D: TRBD1

CDR3: CASSMRQGYFTDTQYF
DNA: TGTGCCAGTAGTATGCGACAGGGATACTTCACAGATACGCAGTATTTT
J: TRBJ2-3
V: TRBV19
size: .
D: TRBD1

CDR3: CASSLTGGNYGYTF
DNA: TGTGCCAGCAGTTTGACAGGCGGTAACTATGGCTACACCTTC
J: TRBJ1-2
V: TRBV28
size: few
D: .

CDR3: CASSFNGIEQFF
DNA: TGTGCCAGCAGTTTCAATGGCATTGAGCAGTTCTTC
J: TRBJ2-1
V: TRBV28
size: .
D: .

CDR3: CASSLRLAGGPGTQYF
DNA: TGTGCCAGCAGTCTAAGACTAGCGGGAGGGCCAGGTACGCAGTATTTT
J: TRBJ2-3
V: TRBV11-2
size: .
D: TRBD2

CDR3: CASSQEGRTGTLNTEAFF
DNA: TGTGCCAGCAGCCAAGAGGGGAGAACCGGGACACTGAACACTGAAGCTTTCTTT
J: TRBJ1-1
V: TRBV14
size: .
D: .

CDR3: CAWTPEGTVPSPLHF
DNA: TGTGCCTGGACCCCAGAGGGGACAGTTCCTTCACCCCTCCACTTT
J: TRBJ1-6
V: TRBV30
size: .
D: TRBD1

CDR3: CASSLLGVTEAFF
DNA: TGTGCCAGCAGTTTACTAGGGGTAACTGAAGCTTTCTTT
J: TRBJ1-1
V: TRBV27
size: .
D: .

CDR3: CASSQAGGSSSAEQFF
DNA: TGTGCCAGCTCCCAGGCGGGTGGTTCTAGCTCTGCCGAGCAGTTCTTC
J: TRBJ2-1
V: TRBV18
size: .
D: .

CDR3: CASSDPGMNTEAFF
DNA: TGTGCCAGCAGTGACCCGGGGATGAACACTGAAGCTTTCTTT
J: TRBJ1-1
V: TRBV6-1
size: .
D: .

CDR3: CASSQRDSEAFF
DNA: TGTGCCAGCAGCCAGAGGGACAGTGAAGCTTTCTTT
J: TRBJ1-1
V: TRBV7-9
size: few
D: TRBD1

CDR3: CATSSLTSGSYNEQFF
DNA: TGTGCCACCAGCAGCTTGACTAGCGGTTCATACAATGAGCAGTTCTTC
J: TRBJ2-1
V: TRBV15
size: .
D: TRBD2

CDR3: CASSVGDIRYNEQFF
DNA: TGTGCCAGCAGCGTAGGGGACATTCGATACAATGAGCAGTTCTTC
J: TRBJ2-1
V: TRBV9
size: .
D: .

CDR3: CASSVLGGSSSYNEQFF
DNA: TGTGCCAGCAGTGTCTTGGGCGGGTCGAGCTCCTACAATGAGCAGTTCTTC
J: TRBJ2-1
V: TRBV25-1
size: .
D: .

CDR3: CASSQDSAGNRKTQYF
DNA: TGCGCCAGCAGCCAAGATAGTGCGGGGAACCGCAAGACCCAGTACTTC
J: TRBJ2-5
V: TRBV4-1
size: .
D: .

CDR3: CASSLEVPVYGYTF
DNA: TGCGCCAGCAGCTTGGAAGTGCCAGTCTATGGCTACACCTTC
J: TRBJ1-2
V: TRBV5-1
size: few
D: .

CDR3: CATSTQTGGNQPQHF
DNA: TGTGCCACCAGCACACAAACAGGGGGCAATCAGCCCCAGCATTTT
J: TRBJ1-5
V: TRBV15
size: .
D: TRBD1

CDR3: CASRPAGGPYNEQFF
DNA: TGTGCCAGCAGGCCAGCGGGAGGGCCCTACAATGAGCAGTTCTTC
J: TRBJ2-1
V: TRBV14
size: once
D: TRBD2

CDR3: CASTQGPTGELFF
DNA: TGTGCCTCAACACAGGGCCCTACCGGGGAGCTGTTTTTT
J: TRBJ2-2
V: TRBV30
size: .
D: .